This T cell receptor beta chain was recovered during a study of T cell changes during pregnancy in multiple sclerosis. This table comes from immunoSEQ multiplex PCR, and its TCRdb copy is limited to in-frame clones, with some not included. Of around 27,000 clones listed, approximately 92% are singletons. The CDR3 is made up of 13 amino acids. V lost 4 bases and J lost 4; bases outside the gene matches: 4. CDR1 SGHRS and CDR2 YFSETQ come from the germline V gene. The sequencing used CD4+ T cells from peripheral blood mononuclear cells, collected in the first trimester of pregnancy. The origin of this receptor is a female donor with multiple sclerosis, enrolled in a pregnancy study. The rearrangement uses TRBV5-1 and TRBJ1-2, with 7 bases aligning to TRBD1. CDR3 bases: TGCGCCAGCAGCGACAGGGTTGCCTATGGCTACACCTTC. It yields the protein CASSDRVAYGYTF. Full variable domain (rest looked up from reference TRBV5-1 and TRBJ1-2): KAGVTQTPRYLIKTRGQQVTLSCSPISGHRSVSWYQQTPGQGLQFLFEYFSETQRNKGNFPGRFSGRQFSNSRSEMNVSTLELGDSALYLCASSDRVAYGYTFGSGTRLTVV.